The TCR beta chain described here comes from a study of low-dose radiotherapy and immunotherapy resistance in tumors. Background on the study: Per fraction, Cohort 1 was given 0.5 Gy every 2 weeks, for a total of 6.5 Gy. Fractions of 1 Gy went to Cohort 2 every two weeks, for 13 Gy over 26 weeks.

Alpha and beta chains were covered, as first-strand cDNA relied on TRAV- and TRBV-specific primers. PCR amplification of the TCRs was performed with Phusion for 20 to 25 PCR cycles, and it relied on a constant-region primer together with a V-primer adapter. TCRdb reanalysed the reads using MiXCR and keeps one entry per CDR3 protein. The data contain roughly 76,000 distinct CDR3 sequences, approximately 17% of them singletons. This sample's time point: before trial treatment. Low-dose radiotherapy and low-dose cyclophosphamide, together with aspirin, ipilimumab and nivolumab, were given to donors. Of note for this clonotype: A read error may be the cause here, since a much bigger clone is one base away.

The CDR3 has 15 residues. Germline V gives CDR1 SGHAT, CDR2 FQNNGV. Germline trimming cut 5 bases from V and 10 bases from J; bases unmatched to any gene: 13. Sequenced material: PBMCs, taken before treatment. The chain employs TRBV11-2 and TRBJ2-1, with 8 nucleotides matching TRBD1. The TCR sequence derives from a male donor with prostate cancer. CDR3 in amino acids: CASSTPRGPLYEQFF. Here the CDR3 DNA reads TGTGCCAGCAGCACCCCCAGGGGGCCCCTTTACGAGCAGTTCTTC. Filled out from reference TRBV11-2 and TRBJ2-1, the complete variable domain reads EAGVAQSPRYKIIEKRQSVAFWCNPISGHATLYWYQQILGQGPKLLIQFQNNGVVDDSQLPKDRFSAERLKGVDSTLKIQPAKLEDSAVYLCASSTPRGPLYEQFFGPGTRLTVL.